The 11 T cell receptor beta chains reported below all come from one sample, sequenced in a study. Amplification of TRBV12-4/TRBJ1-2 clonotypes used adaptor-ligated barcode primers. TCRdb fed the multiplex PCR reads into MiXCR, producing one record per CDR3 protein. The table records roughly 800 distinct CDR3 sequences, roughly a quarter of them present only once. The sorted Tregs were CD4+CD25+CD127-/low cells. The sample comprised Tregs sorted from blood. The source of these receptors is a female donor with breast cancer.

This sequence joins TRBV12-3 or TRBV12-4 and TRBJ1-2, with 10 bases that match TRBD1. After removal of 5 bases from V and 4 bases from J, the junction contained 7 bases not matched to a gene. The CDR3 has 15 amino acids. CDR3 region: CASSGRDRGGYGYTF. The CDR3 nucleotides read TGTGCCAGCAGTGGGAGGGACAGGGGTGGCTATGGCTACACCTTC.

By share of the sample, this clonotype is large. The chain employs TRBV12-3 or TRBV12-4 and TRBJ1-2; no reliable D call. Trimming stripped 8 bases from V and 3 bases from J, with 19 bases between. The CDR3 spans 15 residues. The CDR3 DNA sequence: TGTGCCAGCCTCGCCTCTGAGTGGCAGGACTATGGCTACACCTTC. Amino acids: CASLASEWQDYGYTF.

This clonotype is large. The chain joins TRBV12-3 or TRBV12-4 to TRBJ1-2; D not certain. The length of the CDR3 is 12 residues. V lost 3 bases and J lost 4, with 6 bases in between. The CDR3 region is CASSFGLYGYTF. DNA of the CDR3: TGTGCCAGCAGTTTTGGCCTCTATGGCTACACCTTC.

This clonotype is termed large (0.1 to 1%). The rearrangement joins TRBV12-3 or TRBV12-4 to TRBJ1-2; tentatively, D is TRBD1 (6 bases). The CDR3 is 12 residues long. Between the trimmed V and J ends, which lost 6 bases and 6 bases, there was a span of 11 bases. CDR3 in DNA: TGTGCCAGCAGCCAGGGGACTGATGGCTACACCTTC. Its translation: CASSQGTDGYTF.

By frequency in the sample, this clonotype is medium-sized. The V and J genes are TRBV12-3 or TRBV12-4 and TRBJ1-2, with D possibly TRBD1 on 5 matching bases. V dropped 10 bases and J dropped 1 base, with 13 bases sitting between them. CDR3 length: 13 amino acids. The CDR3 coding sequence is TGTGCCACCGCGCTGACAGTTAACTATGGCTACACCTTC. It is translated as CATALTVNYGYTF.

By share, this clonotype ranks as medium-sized. This chain links TRBV12-3 or TRBV12-4 with TRBJ1-2; D remains ambiguous. The CDR3 length is 11 residues. V lost 6 bases and J lost 0, with 2 bases in between. The CDR3 coding sequence is TGTGCCAGCAGAGCTAACTATGGCTACACCTTC. Its protein is CASRANYGYTF.

The chain uses TRBV12-3 or TRBV12-4 and TRBJ1-2, with TRBD1 matching 9 bases. This CDR3 has 14 amino acids. V gave up 6 bases and J gave up 3 bases; unmatched junction bases: 5. CDR3 DNA: TGTGCCAGCAGATACCGGGACAGGGACTATGGCTACACCTTC. Translating it yields CASRYRDRDYGYTF.

This clonotype ranks as large. The chain carries TRBV12-3 or TRBV12-4 and TRBJ1-2; tentative D call: TRBD1 (5 bases). The CDR3 length is 13 residues. The V and J ends lost 2 bases and 4 bases respectively, with 8 bases between them. The CDR3 protein is CASSLQRGYGYTF. Written as DNA, the CDR3 is TGTGCCAGCAGTTTACAGAGGGGCTATGGCTACACCTTC.

V usage is TRBV12-3 or TRBV12-4 and J usage is TRBJ1-2; D ambiguous. Between the trimmed V and J ends, which lost 1 base and 8 bases, there was a span of 11 bases. The CDR3 covers 13 residues. The CDR3 region is CASSLVLNWGYTF. The CDR3 coding sequence is TGTGCCAGCAGTTTAGTCCTGAATTGGGGCTACACCTTC.

This chain joins TRBV12-3 or TRBV12-4 and TRBJ1-2; D is unresolved. The CDR3 length is 13 residues. The V end was cut by 2 bases, the J end by 4 bases, with 8 bases between. CDR3 sequence reads: CASSLRRSYGYTF. The CDR3 nucleotides read TGTGCCAGCAGTTTACGCAGGTCCTATGGCTACACCTTC.

Relative to its sample, this clonotype is medium-sized. This sequence joins TRBV12-5 and TRBJ1-2; possible D gene TRBD1, 6 bases. CDR1 and CDR2 (germline): LGHNT, FRNRAP. CDR3 length: 13 amino acids. Trimming cost V 6 bases and J 8 bases, with 16 bases left between them. The CDR3 sequence is CASGPDSSGGYTF. The CDR3 coding sequence is TGTGCTAGTGGCCCGGACAGCTCGGGAGGCTACACCTTC.